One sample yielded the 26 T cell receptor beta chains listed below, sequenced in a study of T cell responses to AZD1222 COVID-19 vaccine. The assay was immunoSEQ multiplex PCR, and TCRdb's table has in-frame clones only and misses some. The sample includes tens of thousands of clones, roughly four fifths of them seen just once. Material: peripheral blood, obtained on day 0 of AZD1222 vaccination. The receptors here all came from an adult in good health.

In DNA, the CDR3 is TGTGCCAGCATGTCCCACTACGAGCAGTACTTC. Translation gives CASMSHYEQYF. The chain carries TRBV6-5 and TRBJ2-7, with D unresolved. This CDR3 has 11 residues. Germline values: CDR1 MNHEY, CDR2 SVGAGI. The V and J ends lost 7 bases and 3 bases respectively, with 7 bases between them.

CDR3 residues: CASSQDRNQPQHF. The DNA of the CDR3 is TGTGCCAGCAGCCAAGATAGGAATCAGCCCCAGCATTTT. The rearrangement uses TRBV3-1 (or the pseudogene TRBV3-2) and TRBJ1-5, with D uncertain. Germline-derived CDR1 and CDR2 are LGHDT and YNNKEL (reference sequence). This CDR3 is built from 13 residues. Trimming removed 0 bases at V and 4 bases at J, with 4 bases between.

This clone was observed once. CDR3 sequence: CASSFIGVDGYTF. The CDR3 DNA is TGTGCCAGCAGTTTTATAGGGGTGGACGGCTACACCTTC. The rearrangement uses TRBV12-3 or TRBV12-4 and TRBJ1-2, with TRBD1 as a possible D gene (5 bases). V dropped 3 bases and J dropped 8 bases, with 13 bases sitting between them. This CDR3 contains 13 residues.

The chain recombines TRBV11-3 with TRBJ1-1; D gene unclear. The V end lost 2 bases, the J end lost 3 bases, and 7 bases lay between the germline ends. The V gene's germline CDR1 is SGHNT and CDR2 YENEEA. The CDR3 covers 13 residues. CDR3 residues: CASSLFSDTEAFF. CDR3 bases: TGTGCCAGCAGCTTATTTTCGGACACTGAAGCTTTCTTT.

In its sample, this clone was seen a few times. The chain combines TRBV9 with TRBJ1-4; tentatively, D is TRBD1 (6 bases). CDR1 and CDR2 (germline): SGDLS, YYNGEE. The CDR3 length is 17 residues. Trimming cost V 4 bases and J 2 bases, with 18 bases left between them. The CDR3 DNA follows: TGTGCCAGCAGCCCCTCAAAGGGGGGCTGGACTAATGAAAAACTGTTTTTT. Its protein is CASSPSKGGWTNEKLFF.

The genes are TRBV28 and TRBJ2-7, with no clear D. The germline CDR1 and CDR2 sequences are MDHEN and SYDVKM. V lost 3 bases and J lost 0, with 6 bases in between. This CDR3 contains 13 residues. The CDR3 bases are TGTGCCAGCAGTTTCGACAACTCCTACGAGCAGTACTTC. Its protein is CASSFDNSYEQYF.

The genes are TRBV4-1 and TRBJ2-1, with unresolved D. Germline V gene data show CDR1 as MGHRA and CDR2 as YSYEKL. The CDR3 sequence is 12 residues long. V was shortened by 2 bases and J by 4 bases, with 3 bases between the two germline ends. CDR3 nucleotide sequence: TGCGCCAGCAGCCAAAATTACAATGAGCAGTTCTTC. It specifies CASSQNYNEQFF.

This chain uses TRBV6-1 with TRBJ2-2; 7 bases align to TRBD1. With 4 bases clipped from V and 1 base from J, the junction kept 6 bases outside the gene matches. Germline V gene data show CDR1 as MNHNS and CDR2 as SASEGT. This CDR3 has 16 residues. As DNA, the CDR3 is TGTGCCAGCAGTGGTGGGACAGAGTTGAACACCGGGGAGCTGTTTTTT. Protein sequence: CASSGGTELNTGELFF.

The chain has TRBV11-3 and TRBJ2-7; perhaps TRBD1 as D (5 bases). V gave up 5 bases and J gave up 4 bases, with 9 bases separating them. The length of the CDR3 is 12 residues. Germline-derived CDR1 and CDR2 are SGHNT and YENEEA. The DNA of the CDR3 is TGTGCCAGCAGCGTGGGGCCATACGAGCAGTACTTC. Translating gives CASSVGPYEQYF.

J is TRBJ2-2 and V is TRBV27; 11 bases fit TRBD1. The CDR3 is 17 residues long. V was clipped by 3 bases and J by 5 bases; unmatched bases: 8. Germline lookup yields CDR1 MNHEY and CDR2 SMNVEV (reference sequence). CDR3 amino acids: CASSLGTGGVSTGELFF. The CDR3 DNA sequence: TGTGCCAGCAGTTTGGGGACAGGGGGGGTTAGTACCGGGGAGCTGTTTTTT.

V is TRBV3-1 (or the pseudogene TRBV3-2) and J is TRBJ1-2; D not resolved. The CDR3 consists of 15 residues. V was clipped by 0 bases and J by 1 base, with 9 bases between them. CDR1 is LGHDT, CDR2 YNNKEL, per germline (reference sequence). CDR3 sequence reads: CASSQEGQLNYGYTF. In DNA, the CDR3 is TGTGCCAGCAGCCAAGAAGGGCAGCTTAACTATGGCTACACCTTC.

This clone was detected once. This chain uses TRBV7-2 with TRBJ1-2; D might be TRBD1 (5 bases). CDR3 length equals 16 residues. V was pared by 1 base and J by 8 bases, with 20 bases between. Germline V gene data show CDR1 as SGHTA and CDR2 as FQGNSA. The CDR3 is CASSLVSAGPGEGYTF. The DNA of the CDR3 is TGTGCCAGCAGCTTAGTCTCGGCAGGGCCGGGGGAAGGCTACACCTTC.

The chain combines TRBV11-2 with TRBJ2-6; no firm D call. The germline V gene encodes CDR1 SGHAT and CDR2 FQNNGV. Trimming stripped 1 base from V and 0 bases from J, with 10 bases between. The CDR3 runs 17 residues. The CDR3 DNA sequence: TGTGCCAGCAGCTTAGCGGCTTCGGGCTCTGGGGCCAACGTCCTGACTTTC. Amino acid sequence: CASSLAASGSGANVLTF.

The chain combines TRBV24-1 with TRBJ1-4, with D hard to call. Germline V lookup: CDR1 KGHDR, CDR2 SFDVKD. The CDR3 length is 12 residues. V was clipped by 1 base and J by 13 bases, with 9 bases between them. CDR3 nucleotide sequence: TGTGCCACCAGTGATTTCCGATGTTCACTGTTTTTT. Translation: CATSDFRCSLFF.

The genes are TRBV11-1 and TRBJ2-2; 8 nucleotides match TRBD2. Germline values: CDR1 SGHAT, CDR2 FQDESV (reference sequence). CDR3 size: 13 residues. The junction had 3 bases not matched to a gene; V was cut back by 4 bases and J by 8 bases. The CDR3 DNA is TGTGCCAGCAGCTCGGGGGGGCCTGGGGAGCTGTTTTTT. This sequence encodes CASSSGGPGELFF.

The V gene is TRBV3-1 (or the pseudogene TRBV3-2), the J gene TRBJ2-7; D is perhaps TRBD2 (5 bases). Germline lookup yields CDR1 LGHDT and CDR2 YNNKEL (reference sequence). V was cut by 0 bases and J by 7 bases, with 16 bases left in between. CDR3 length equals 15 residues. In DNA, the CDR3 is TGTGCCAGCAGCCAAGATTCGACACCCCGGAGGGAGCAGTACTTC. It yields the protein CASSQDSTPRREQYF.

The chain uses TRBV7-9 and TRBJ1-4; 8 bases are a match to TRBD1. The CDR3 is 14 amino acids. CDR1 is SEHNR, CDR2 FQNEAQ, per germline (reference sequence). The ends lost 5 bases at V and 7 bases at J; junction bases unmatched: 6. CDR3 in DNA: TGTGCCAGCAGCCCCGAGACAGGGGTTGAAAAACTGTTTTTT. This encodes CASSPETGVEKLFF.

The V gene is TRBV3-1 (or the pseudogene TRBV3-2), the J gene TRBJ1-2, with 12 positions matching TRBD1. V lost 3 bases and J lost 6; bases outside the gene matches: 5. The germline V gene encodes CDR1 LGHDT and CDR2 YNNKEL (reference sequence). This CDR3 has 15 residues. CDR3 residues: CASSQRDRGLHGYTF. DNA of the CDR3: TGTGCCAGCAGCCAGCGGGACAGGGGGCTGCATGGCTACACCTTC.

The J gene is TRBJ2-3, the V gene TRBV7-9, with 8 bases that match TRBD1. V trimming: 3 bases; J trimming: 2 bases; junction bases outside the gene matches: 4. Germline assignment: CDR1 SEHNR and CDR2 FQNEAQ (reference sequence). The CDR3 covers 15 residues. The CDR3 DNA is TGTGCCAGCAGCTTGGGGACAGGTAACACAGATACGCAGTATTTT. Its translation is CASSLGTGNTDTQYF.

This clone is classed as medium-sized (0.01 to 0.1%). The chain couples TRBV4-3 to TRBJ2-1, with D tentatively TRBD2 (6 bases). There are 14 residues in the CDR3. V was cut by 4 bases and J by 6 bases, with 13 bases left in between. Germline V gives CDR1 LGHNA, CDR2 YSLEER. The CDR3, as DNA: TGCGCCAGCAGCCCAGCGACTAGTCCCAATGAGCAGTTCTTC. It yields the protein CASSPATSPNEQFF.

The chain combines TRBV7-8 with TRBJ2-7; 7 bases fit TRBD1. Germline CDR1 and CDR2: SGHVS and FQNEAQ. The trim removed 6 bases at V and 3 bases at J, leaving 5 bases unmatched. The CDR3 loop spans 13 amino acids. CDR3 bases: TGTGCCAGCAGGGCTGGGACAGTCTACGAGCAGTACTTC. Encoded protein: CASRAGTVYEQYF.

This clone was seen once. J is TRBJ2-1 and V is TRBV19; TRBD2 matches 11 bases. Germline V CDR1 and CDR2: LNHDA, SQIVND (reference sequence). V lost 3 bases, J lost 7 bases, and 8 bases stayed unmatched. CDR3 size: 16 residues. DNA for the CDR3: TGTGCCAGTAGTATTAGTAGCGGGGGGGCCCCAAATGAGCAGTTCTTC. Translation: CASSISSGGAPNEQFF.

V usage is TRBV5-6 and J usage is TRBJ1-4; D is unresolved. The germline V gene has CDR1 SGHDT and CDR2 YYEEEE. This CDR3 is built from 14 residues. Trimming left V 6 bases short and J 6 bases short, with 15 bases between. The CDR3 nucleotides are TGTGCCAGCACCCTTGGCGTGGGCGATGAAAAACTGTTTTTT. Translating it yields CASTLGVGDEKLFF.

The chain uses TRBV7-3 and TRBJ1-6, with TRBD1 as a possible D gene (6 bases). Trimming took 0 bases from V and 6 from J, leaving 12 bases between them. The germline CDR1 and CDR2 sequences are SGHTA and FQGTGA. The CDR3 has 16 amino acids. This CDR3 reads CASSLTGTPSNSPLHF. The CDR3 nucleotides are TGTGCCAGCAGCTTAACTGGGACACCCTCTAATTCACCCCTCCACTTT.

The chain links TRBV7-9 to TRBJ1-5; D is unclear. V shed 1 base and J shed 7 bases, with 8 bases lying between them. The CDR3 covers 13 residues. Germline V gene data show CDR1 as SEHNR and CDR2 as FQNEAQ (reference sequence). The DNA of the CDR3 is TGTGCCAGCAGCTTAGATCTTTCCCAGCCCCAGCATTTT. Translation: CASSLDLSQPQHF.

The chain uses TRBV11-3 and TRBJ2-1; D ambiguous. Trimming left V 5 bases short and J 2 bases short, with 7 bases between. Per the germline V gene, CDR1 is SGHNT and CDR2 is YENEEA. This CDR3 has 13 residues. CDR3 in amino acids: CASSGNPYNEQFF. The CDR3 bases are TGTGCCAGCAGCGGAAATCCCTACAATGAGCAGTTCTTC.